The present TCR beta chain was sequenced within a study of shared clonotypes between healthy human individuals. Study-level background: Researchers assigned three CD4 naive, three CD4 memory, two CD8 naive and one CD8 memory plate to each donor. Study outcomes and limitations: Relative to their counterparts shared across all four donors, non-shared clonotypes exhibited diminished generation probabilities.

Comments on this clone: What it recognizes is unknown.

TCRdb's table, derived via immunoSEQ multiplex PCR, lists solely in-frame clones and lacks some. The table includes over a million clones, 78% detected once. The CDR3 spans 13 residues. The germline V gene has CDR1 SGHRS and CDR2 YFSETQ. The V end lost 0 bases, the J end lost 3 bases, and 6 bases lay between the germline ends. The source of this sequence is a man in his late teens or twenties in good health. Some clones in this sample may be carry-over from other donors' samples. Source material: memory CD4+ T cells from PBMCs. The subset is: CD45RA-negative fraction. This chain joins TRBV5-1 and TRBJ1-1; possible D gene TRBD1, 6 bases. The DNA of the CDR3 is TGCGCCAGCAGCTTGGGACAGGACACTGAAGCTTTCTTT. Amino acids: CASSLGQDTEAFF.